This T cell receptor beta chain derives from a study of T cells after yellow fever vaccination. CDR1 and CDR2 from the germline V gene are SGHTA and FQGNSA. This CDR3 region has 12 residues. The V and J ends lost 5 bases and 6 bases respectively, with 8 bases between them. Ten or more counts support this clonotype. One entry per CDR3 protein results from TCRdb running MiXCR on the 5' RACE reads. The sample holds 300,000 or so distinct CDR3 sequences, about 4% seen once. The gene calls are TRBV7-2 and TRBJ2-4; D perhaps matches TRBD2 (5 bases). Here the sequenced sample was PBMCs, taken 5 days after the yellow fever booster vaccination. This receptor was obtained from a man aged 18 to 30 who received the YFV17D yellow fever vaccine. DNA for the CDR3: TGTGCCAGCAGCCCCGCGGGAAACATTCAGTACTTC. It specifies CASSPAGNIQYF.